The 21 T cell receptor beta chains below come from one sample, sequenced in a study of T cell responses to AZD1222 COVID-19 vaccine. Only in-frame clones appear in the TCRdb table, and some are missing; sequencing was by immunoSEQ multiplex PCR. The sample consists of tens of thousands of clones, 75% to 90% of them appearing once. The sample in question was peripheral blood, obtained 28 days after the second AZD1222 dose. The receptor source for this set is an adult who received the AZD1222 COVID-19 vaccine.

Here the CDR3 reads CASSFRQGAYEQYF. CDR3 coding DNA: TGTGCCAGCAGCTTTAGACAGGGGGCCTACGAGCAGTACTTC. V gene TRBV7-2 combines with J gene TRBJ2-7; 9 positions agree with TRBD1. CDR1 and CDR2 (germline): SGHTA, FQGNSA. Trimming took 3 bases from V and 2 from J; bases not matched to a gene: 2. The CDR3 contains 14 residues.

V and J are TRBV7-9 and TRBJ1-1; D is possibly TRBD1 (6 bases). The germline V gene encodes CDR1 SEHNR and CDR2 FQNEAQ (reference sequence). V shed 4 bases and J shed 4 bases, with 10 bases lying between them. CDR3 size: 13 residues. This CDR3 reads CASSSQGSTEAFF. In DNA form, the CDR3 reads TGTGCCAGCAGCTCACAGGGATCCACTGAAGCTTTCTTT.

DNA of the CDR3: TGTGCCAGCAGCCACAAAGGAGAGTACGAGCAGTACTTC. The encoded protein is CASSHKGEYEQYF. The rearrangement links TRBV3-1 (or the pseudogene TRBV3-2) to TRBJ2-7; D ambiguous. Trimming stripped 3 bases from V and 4 bases from J, with 10 bases between. Per the germline V gene, CDR1 is LGHDT and CDR2 is YNNKEL (reference sequence). The CDR3 is 13 residues long.

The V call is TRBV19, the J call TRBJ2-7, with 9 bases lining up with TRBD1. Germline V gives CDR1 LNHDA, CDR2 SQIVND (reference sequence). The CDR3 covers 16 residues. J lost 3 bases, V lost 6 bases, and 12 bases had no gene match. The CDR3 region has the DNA TGTGCCAGTAGGACACCTTGGACAGGGGACCTCTACGAGCAGTACTTC. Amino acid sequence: CASRTPWTGDLYEQYF. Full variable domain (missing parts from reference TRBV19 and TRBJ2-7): DGGITQSPKYLFRKEGQNVTLSCEQNLNHDAMYWYRQDPGQGLRLIYYSQIVNDFQKGDIAEGYSVSREKKESFPLTVTSAQKNPTAFYLCASRTPWTGDLYEQYFGPGTRLTVT.

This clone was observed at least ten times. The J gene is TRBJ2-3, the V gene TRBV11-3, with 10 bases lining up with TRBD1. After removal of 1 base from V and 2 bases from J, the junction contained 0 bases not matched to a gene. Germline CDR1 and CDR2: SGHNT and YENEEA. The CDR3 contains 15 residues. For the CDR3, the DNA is TGTGCCAGCAGCTTAGGACAGGGGGCCACAGATACGCAGTATTTT. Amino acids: CASSLGQGATDTQYF.

DNA for the CDR3: TGTGCCAGTACCGAGGGCAGTGCAACTAATGAAAAACTGTTTTTT. Its translation: CASTEGSATNEKLFF. This chain links TRBV19 with TRBJ1-4, with no clear D. The germline gives CDR1 LNHDA, CDR2 SQIVND (reference sequence). V lost 7 bases and J 0 bases, leaving 12 bases between the germline ends. The CDR3 covers 15 residues.

In DNA, the CDR3 is TGCAGTGCGTCCTTGCGAGATACGCAGTATTTT. Translating gives CSASLRDTQYF. V is TRBV20-1 and J is TRBJ2-3; D unclear. CDR3 length: 11 residues. The germline V gene has CDR1 DFQATT and CDR2 SNEGSKA (reference sequence). The ends were cut back, 6 bases at V and 5 bases at J, with 9 bases in the middle.

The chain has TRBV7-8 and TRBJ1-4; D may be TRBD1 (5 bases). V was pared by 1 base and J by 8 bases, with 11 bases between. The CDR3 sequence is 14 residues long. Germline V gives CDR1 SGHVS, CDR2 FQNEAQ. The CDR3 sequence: CASSLGGDREKLFF. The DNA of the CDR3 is TGTGCCAGCAGCTTAGGGGGTGACAGAGAAAAACTGTTTTTT. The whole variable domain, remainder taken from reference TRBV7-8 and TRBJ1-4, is GAGVSQSPRYKVAKRGQDVALRCDPISGHVSLFWYQQALGQGPEFLTYFQNEAQLDKSGLPSDRFFAERPEGSVSTLKIQRTQQEDSAVYLCASSLGGDREKLFFGSGTQLSVL.

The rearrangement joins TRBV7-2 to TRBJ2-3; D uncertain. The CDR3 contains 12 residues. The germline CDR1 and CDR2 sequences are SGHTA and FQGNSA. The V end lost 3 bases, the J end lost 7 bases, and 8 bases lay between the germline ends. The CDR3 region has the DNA TGTGCCAGCAGCTTTGGCGGACATACGCAGTATTTT. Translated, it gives CASSFGGHTQYF.

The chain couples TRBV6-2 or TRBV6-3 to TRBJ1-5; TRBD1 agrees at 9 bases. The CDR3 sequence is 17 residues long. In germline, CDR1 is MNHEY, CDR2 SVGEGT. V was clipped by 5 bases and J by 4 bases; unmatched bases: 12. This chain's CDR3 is CASSLRTGARTNQPQHF. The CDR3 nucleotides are TGTGCCAGCAGTCTCAGGACAGGGGCCCGAACAAATCAGCCCCAGCATTTT.

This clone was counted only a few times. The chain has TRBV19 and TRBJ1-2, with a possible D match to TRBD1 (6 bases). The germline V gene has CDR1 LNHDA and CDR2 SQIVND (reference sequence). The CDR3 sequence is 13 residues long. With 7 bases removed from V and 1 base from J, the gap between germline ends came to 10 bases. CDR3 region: CASKQGVNYGYTF. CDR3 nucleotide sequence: TGTGCCAGTAAACAGGGTGTTAACTATGGCTACACCTTC.

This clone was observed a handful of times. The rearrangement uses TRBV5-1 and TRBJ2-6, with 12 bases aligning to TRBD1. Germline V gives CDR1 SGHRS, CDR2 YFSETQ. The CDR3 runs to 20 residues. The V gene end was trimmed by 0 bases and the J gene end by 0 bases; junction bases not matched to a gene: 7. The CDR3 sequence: CASSLEGQGALRSGANVLTF. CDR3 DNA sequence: TGCGCCAGCAGCTTGGAGGGACAGGGGGCTCTACGCTCTGGGGCCAACGTCCTGACTTTC.

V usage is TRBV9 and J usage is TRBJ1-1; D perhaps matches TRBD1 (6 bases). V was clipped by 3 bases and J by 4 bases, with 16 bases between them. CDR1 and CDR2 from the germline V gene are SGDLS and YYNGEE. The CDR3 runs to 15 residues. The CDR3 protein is CASSALGGGATEAFF. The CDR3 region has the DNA TGTGCCAGCAGCGCCCTCGGCGGGGGGGCCACTGAAGCTTTCTTT.

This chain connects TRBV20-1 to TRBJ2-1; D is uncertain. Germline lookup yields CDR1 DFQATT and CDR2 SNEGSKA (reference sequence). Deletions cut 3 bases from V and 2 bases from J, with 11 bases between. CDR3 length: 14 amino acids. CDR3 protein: CSASDRLTYNEQFF. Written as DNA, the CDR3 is TGCAGTGCTAGTGATCGGCTTACCTACAATGAGCAGTTCTTC.

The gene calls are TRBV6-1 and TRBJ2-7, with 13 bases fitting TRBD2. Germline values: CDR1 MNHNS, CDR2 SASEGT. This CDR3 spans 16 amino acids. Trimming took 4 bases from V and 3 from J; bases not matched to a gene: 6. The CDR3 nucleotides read TGTGCCAGCAGTGCCGGGACTAGCGGGGCCTACTACGAGCAGTACTTC. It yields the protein CASSAGTSGAYYEQYF.

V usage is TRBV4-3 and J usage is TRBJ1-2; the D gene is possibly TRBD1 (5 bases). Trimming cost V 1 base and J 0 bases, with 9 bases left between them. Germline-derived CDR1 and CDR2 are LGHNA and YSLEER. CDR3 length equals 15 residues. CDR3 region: CASSQGTRTNYGYTF. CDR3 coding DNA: TGCGCCAGCAGCCAAGGGACAAGGACTAACTATGGCTACACCTTC.

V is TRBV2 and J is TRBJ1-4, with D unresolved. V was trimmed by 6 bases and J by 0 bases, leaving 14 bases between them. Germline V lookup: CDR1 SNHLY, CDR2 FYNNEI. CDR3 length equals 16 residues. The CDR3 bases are TGTGCCAGCAGCGTGACCGAGCTTGCAACTAATGAAAAACTGTTTTTT. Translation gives CASSVTELATNEKLFF. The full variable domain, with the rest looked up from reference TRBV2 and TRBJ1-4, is EPEVTQTPSHQVTQMGQEVILRCVPISNHLYFYWYRQILGQKVEFLVSFYNNEISEKSEIFDDQFSVERPDGSNFTLKIRSTKLEDSAMYFCASSVTELATNEKLFFGSGTQLSVL.

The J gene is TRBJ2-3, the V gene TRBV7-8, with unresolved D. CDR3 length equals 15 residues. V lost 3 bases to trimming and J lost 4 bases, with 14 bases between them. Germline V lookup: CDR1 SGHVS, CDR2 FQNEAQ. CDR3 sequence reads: CASSLVRVGPDTQYF. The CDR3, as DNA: TGTGCCAGCAGCTTGGTTAGGGTTGGACCAGATACGCAGTATTTT.

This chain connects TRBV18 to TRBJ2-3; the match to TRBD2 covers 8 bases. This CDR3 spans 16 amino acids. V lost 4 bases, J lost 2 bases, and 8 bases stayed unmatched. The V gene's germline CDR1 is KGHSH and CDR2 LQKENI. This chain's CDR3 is CASSLSAGELTDTQYF. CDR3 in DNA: TGTGCCAGCTCACTATCAGCGGGGGAGCTCACAGATACGCAGTATTTT.

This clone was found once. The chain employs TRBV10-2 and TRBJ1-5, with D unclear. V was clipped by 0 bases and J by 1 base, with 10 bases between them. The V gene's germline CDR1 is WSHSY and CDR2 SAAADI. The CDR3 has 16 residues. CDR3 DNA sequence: TGCGCCAGCAGTGAGTCTCGGGGTAGGAGCAATCAGCCCCAGCATTTT. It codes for CASSESRGRSNQPQHF.

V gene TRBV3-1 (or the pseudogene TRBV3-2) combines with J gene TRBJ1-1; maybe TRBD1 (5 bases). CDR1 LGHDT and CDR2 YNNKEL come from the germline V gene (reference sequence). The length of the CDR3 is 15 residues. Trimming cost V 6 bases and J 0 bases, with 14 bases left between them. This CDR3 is CASRLREGMNTEAFF. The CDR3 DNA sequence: TGTGCCAGCAGACTCAGGGAGGGAATGAACACTGAAGCTTTCTTT.